This T cell receptor beta chain was identified in a study of OX40 agonist ivuxolimab in advanced cancers. Whole-study context: The study gave patients intravenous ivuxolimab at 0.01 to 10 mg/kg every 2 weeks. Therapy given before enrollment (anti-PD-1, anti-PD-L1 or anti-CTLA-4) was allowed, and 30% to 50% had some. General study results and limits: Dose levels from 0.1 to 3.0 mg/kg saw CD4+ and CD8+ blood T cells expand clonally by week 6.

This clone was observed a handful of times. Its cognate antigen is unknown. Sequencing used immunoSEQ multiplex PCR; TCRdb keeps in-frame clones, though not all of them. The table shows 6,000 to 8,000 clones, with approximately 94% occurring only once. Any history of autoimmune disease or systemic immunosuppression disqualified patients. This clonotype was obtained from an adult with an advanced solid tumor such as melanoma, head and neck, liver or kidney cancer. Sample: CD4+ or CD8+ T cells sorted from blood, taken in a trial of the OX40 agonist ivuxolimab.

The CDR3 loop reads CASSLGGGRTEAFF. The CDR3 region has the DNA TGTGCCAGCAGCTTAGGGGGGGGACGGACTGAAGCTTTCTTT. The chain joins TRBV11-3 to TRBJ1-1; possibly TRBD1 for D (5 bases). The V gene lost 1 base and the J gene lost 5 bases, with 11 bases spanning the gap. Germline V gene lookup returns CDR1 SGHNT and CDR2 YENEEA. CDR3 size: 14 residues.